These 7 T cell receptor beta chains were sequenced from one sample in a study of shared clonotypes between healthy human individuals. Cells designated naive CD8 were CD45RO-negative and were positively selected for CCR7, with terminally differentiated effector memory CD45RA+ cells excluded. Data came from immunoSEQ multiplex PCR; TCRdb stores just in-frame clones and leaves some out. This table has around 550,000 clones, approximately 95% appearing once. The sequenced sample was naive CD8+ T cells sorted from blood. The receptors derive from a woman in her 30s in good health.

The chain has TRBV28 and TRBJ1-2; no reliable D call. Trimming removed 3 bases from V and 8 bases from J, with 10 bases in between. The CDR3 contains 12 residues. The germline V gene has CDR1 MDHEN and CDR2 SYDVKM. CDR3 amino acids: CASSLNSGGYTF. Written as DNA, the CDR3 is TGTGCCAGCAGTTTGAACTCGGGGGGCTACACCTTC.

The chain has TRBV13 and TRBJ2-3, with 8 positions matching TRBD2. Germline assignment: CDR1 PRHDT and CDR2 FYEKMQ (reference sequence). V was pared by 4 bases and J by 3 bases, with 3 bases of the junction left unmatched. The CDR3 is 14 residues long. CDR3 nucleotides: TGTGCCAGCAGCTCGGGACTAGTTACAGATACGCAGTATTTT. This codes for CASSSGLVTDTQYF.

CDR3 sequence: CASSFLTRAEGANTEAFF. CDR3 in DNA: TGTGCCAGCAGCTTCCTCACTCGGGCGGAGGGAGCGAACACTGAAGCTTTCTTT. The chain carries TRBV4-2 and TRBJ1-1, with no clear D. Germline CDR1 is LGHNA and CDR2 is YNFKEQ. This CDR3 comprises 18 residues. Trimming left V 5 bases short and J 1 base short, with 23 bases between.

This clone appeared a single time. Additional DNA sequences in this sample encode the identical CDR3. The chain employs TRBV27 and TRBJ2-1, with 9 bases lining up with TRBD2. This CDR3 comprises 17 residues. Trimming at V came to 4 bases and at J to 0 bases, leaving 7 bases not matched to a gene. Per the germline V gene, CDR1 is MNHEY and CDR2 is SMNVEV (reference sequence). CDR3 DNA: TGTGCCAGCAGTTCCCCGACTAGCGGAAGCTCCTACAATGAGCAGTTCTTC. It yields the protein CASSSPTSGSSYNEQFF.

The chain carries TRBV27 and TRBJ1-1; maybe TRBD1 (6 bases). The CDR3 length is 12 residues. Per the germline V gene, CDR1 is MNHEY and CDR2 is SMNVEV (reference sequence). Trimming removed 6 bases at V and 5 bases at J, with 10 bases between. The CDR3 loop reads CASRTGRTEAFF. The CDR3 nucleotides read TGTGCCAGCAGGACAGGTCGAACTGAAGCTTTCTTT.

CDR3 sequence reads: CASSESAGRVRELFF. The CDR3 DNA is TGTGCCAGCAGTGAATCGGCAGGGAGGGTTAGGGAGCTGTTTTTT. This rearrangement joins TRBV6-1 to TRBJ2-2; TRBD2 aligns across 7 bases. CDR1 and CDR2 (germline): MNHNS, SASEGT. The CDR3 length is 15 residues. J lost 9 bases, V lost 2 bases, and 9 bases had no gene match.

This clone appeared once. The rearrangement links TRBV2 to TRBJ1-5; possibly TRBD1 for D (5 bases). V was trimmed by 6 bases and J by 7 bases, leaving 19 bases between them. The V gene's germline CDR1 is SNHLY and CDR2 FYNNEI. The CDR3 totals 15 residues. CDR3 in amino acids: CASRARSGAQQPQHF. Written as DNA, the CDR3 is TGTGCCAGCAGGGCCCGGTCTGGGGCACAACAGCCCCAGCATTTT.